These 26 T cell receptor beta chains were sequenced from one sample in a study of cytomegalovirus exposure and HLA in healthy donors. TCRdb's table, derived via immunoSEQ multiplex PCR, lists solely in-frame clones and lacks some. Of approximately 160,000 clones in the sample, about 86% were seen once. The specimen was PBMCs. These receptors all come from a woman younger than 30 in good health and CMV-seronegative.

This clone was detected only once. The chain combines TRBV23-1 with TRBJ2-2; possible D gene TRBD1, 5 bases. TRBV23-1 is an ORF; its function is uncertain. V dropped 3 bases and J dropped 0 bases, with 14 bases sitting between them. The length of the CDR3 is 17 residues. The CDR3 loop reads CASSHPRQLPNTGELFF. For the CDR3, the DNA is TGCGCCAGCAGTCACCCGCGACAGCTTCCGAACACCGGGGAGCTGTTTTTT.

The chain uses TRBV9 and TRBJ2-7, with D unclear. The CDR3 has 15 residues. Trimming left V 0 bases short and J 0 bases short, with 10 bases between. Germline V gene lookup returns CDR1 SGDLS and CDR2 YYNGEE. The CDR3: CASSVAPVNSYEQYF. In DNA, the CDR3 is TGTGCCAGCAGCGTAGCCCCAGTGAACTCCTACGAGCAGTACTTC.

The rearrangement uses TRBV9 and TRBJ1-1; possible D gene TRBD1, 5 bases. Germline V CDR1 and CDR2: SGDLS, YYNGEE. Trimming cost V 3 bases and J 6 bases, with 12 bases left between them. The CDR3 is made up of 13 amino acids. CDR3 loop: CASSEPGFAEAFF. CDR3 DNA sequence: TGTGCCAGCAGCGAGCCAGGGTTCGCTGAAGCTTTCTTT.

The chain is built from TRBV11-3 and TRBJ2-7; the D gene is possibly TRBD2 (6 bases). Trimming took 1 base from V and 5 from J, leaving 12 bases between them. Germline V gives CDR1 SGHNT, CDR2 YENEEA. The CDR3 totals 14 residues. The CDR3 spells CASSLGLARNEQYF. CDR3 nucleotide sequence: TGTGCCAGCAGCTTAGGGCTAGCGCGGAACGAGCAGTACTTC.

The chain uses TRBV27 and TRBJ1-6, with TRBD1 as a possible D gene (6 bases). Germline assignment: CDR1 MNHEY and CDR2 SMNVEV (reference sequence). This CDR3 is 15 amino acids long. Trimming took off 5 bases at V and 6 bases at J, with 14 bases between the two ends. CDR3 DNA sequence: TGTGCCAGCAGTCCGGAGACAGGAATTAATTCACCCCTCCACTTT. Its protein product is CASSPETGINSPLHF.

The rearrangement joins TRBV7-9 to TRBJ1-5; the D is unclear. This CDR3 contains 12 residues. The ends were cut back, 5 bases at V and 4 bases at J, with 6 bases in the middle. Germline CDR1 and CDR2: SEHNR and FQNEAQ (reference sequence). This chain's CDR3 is CASSPLNQPQHF. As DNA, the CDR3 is TGTGCCAGCAGCCCCCTGAATCAGCCCCAGCATTTT.

The CDR3 sequence: CASSHFREESYYEQYF. For the CDR3, the DNA is TGCGCCAGCAGCCATTTTCGGGAGGAGAGTTACTACGAGCAGTACTTC. J is TRBJ2-7 and V is TRBV4-1; TRBD2 agrees at 7 bases. The CDR3 sequence is 16 residues long. The germline CDR1 and CDR2 sequences are MGHRA and YSYEKL. The J segment lost 3 bases and the V segment lost 3 bases, leaving 11 bases of the junction unmatched.

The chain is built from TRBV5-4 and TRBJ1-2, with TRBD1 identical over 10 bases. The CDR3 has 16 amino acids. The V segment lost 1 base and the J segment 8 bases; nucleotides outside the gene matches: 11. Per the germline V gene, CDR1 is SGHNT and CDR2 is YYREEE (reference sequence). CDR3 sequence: CASSLRRDRGGAGYTF. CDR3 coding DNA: TGTGCCAGCAGCTTGAGGAGGGACAGGGGAGGTGCGGGCTACACCTTC.

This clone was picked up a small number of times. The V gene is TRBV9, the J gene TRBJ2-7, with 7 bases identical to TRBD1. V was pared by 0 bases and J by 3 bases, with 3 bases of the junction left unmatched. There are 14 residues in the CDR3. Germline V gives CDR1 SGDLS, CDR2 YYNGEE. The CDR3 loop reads CASSVGTGLYEQYF. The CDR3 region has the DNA TGTGCCAGCAGCGTAGGGACAGGCCTCTACGAGCAGTACTTC.

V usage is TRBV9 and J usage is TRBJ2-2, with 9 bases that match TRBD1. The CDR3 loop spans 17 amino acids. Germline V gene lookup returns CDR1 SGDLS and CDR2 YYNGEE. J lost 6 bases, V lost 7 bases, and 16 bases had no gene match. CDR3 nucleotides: TGTGCCAGCGGACACCTGGACAGGGGCATCCAAGCCGGGGAGCTGTTTTTT. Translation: CASGHLDRGIQAGELFF.

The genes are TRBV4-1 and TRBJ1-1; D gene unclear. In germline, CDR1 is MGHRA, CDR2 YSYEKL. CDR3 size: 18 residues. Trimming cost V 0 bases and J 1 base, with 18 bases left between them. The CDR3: CASSQDRGKMRWNTEAFF. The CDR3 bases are TGCGCCAGCAGCCAAGATCGGGGTAAGATGCGGTGGAACACTGAAGCTTTCTTT.

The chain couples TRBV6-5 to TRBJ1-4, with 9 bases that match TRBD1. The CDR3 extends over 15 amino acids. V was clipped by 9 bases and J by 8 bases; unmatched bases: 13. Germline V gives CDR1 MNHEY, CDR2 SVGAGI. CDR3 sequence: CASKGSGTGTEKLFF. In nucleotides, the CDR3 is TGTGCCAGTAAAGGGTCCGGGACAGGGACCGAAAAACTGTTTTTT.

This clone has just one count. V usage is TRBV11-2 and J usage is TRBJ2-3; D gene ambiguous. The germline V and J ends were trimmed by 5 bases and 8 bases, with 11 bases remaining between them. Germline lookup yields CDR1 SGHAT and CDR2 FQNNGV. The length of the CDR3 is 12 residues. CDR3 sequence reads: CASSLAPTTQYF. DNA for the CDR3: TGTGCCAGCAGCCTGGCCCCCACTACGCAGTATTTT.

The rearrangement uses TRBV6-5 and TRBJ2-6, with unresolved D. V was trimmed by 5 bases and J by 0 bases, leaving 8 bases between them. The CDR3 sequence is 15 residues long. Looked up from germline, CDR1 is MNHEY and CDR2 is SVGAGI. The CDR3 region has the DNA TGTGCCAGCAGTCAAACTATCTCTGGGGCCAACGTCCTGACTTTC. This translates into CASSQTISGANVLTF.

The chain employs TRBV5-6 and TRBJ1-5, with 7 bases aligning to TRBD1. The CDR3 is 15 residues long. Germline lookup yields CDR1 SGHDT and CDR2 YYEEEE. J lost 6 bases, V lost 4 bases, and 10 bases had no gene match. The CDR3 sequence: CASSPQGSVSQPQHF. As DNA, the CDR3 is TGTGCCAGCAGCCCACAGGGGTCGGTGTCTCAGCCCCAGCATTTT.

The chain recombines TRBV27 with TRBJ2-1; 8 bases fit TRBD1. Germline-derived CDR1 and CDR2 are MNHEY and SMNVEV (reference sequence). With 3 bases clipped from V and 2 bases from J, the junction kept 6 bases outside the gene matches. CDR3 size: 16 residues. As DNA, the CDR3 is TGTGCCAGCAGTTTTTGGAGACAGGGGCCCTACAATGAGCAGTTCTTC. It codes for CASSFWRQGPYNEQFF.

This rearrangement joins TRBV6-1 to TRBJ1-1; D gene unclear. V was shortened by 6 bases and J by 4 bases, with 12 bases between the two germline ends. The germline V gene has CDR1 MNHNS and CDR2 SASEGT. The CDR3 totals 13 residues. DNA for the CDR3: TGTGCCAGCAGGGGCCCATTTGGCACTGAAGCTTTCTTT. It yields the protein CASRGPFGTEAFF.

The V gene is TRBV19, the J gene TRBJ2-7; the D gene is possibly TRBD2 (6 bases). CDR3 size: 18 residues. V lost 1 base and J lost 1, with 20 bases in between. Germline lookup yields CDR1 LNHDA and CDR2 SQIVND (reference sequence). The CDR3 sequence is CASSIGYLDRGSSYEQYF. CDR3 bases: TGTGCCAGTAGTATAGGTTATTTAGACCGGGGGAGTTCCTACGAGCAGTACTTC.

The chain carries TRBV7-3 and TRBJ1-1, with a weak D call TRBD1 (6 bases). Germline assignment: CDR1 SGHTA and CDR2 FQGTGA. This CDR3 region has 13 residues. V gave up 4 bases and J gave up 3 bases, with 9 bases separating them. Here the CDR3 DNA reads TGTGCCAGCAGCTGGGGGGGCCACACTGAAGCTTTCTTT. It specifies CASSWGGHTEAFF.

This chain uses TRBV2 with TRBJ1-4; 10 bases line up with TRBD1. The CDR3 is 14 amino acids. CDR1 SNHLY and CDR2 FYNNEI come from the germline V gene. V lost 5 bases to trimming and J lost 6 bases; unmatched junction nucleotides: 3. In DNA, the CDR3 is TGTGCCAGCAGTCGGGACAGGGGCGATGAAAAACTGTTTTTT. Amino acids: CASSRDRGDEKLFF.

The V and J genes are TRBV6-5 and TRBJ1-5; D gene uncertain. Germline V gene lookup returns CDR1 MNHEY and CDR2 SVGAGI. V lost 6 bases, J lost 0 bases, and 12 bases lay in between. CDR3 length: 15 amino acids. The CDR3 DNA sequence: TGTGCCAGCAGACTGACTCTGTATAGCAATCAGCCCCAGCATTTT. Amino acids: CASRLTLYSNQPQHF.

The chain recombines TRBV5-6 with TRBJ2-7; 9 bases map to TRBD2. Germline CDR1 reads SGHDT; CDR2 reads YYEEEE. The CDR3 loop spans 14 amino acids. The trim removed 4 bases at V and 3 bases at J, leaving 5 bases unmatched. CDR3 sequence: CASSIISGSYEQYF. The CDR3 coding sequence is TGTGCCAGCAGCATCATTAGCGGGAGCTACGAGCAGTACTTC.

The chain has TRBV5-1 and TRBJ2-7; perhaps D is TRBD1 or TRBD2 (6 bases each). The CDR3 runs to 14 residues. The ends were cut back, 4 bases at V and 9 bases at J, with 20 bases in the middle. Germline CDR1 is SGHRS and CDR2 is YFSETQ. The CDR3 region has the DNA TGCGCCAGCAGCGTGGACAGAGCCGGGGGAGGGCAGTACTTC. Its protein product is CASSVDRAGGGQYF.

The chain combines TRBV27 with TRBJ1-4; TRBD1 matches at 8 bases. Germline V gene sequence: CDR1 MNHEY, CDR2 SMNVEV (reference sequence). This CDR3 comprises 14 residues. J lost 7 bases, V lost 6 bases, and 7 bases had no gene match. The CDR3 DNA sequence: TGTGCCAGCAGCAGGACAGGGATTTTTGAAAAACTGTTTTTT. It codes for CASSRTGIFEKLFF.

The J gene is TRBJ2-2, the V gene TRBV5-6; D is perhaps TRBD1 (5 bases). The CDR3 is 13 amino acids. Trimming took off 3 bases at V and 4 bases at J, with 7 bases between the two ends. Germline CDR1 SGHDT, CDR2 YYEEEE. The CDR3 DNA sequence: TGTGCCAGCAGCTACAGGACCACCGGGGAGCTGTTTTTT. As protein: CASSYRTTGELFF.

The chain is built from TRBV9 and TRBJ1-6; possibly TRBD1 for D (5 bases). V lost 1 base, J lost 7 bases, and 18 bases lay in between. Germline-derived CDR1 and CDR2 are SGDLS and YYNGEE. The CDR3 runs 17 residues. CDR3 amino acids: CASSVLAGNGPNSPLHF. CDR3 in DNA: TGTGCCAGCAGCGTACTGGCAGGGAACGGCCCCAATTCACCCCTCCACTTT.